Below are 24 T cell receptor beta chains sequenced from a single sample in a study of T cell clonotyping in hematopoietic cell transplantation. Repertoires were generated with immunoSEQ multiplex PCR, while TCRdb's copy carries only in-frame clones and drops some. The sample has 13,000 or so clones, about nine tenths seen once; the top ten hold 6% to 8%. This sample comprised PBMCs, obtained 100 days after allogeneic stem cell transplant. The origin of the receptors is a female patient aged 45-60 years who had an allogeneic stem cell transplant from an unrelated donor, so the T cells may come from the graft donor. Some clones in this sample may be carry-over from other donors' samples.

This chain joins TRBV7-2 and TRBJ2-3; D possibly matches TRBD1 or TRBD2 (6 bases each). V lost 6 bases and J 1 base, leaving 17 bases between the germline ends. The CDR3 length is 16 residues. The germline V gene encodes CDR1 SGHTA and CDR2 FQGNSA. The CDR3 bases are TGTGCCAGCAGGAGGGGGGTGGGGATGGGCACAGATACGCAGTATTTT. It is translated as CASRRGVGMGTDTQYF.

The CDR3 DNA follows: TGTGCCATCAGCGCGACAGGTTCCTACGAGCAGTACTTC. Translating it yields CAISATGSYEQYF. V usage is TRBV10-3 and J usage is TRBJ2-7, with a tentative D call TRBD1 (6 bases). The germline CDR1 and CDR2 sequences are ENHRY and SYGVKD. The CDR3 is 13 amino acids. The germline V and J ends were trimmed by 6 bases and 1 base, with 10 bases remaining between them.

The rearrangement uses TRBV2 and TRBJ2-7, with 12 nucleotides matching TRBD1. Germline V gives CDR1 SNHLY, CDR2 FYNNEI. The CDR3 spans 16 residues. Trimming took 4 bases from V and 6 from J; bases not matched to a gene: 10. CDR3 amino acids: CASSGFPGQGALEQYF. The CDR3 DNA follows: TGTGCCAGCAGTGGTTTCCCGGGACAGGGGGCACTCGAGCAGTACTTC.

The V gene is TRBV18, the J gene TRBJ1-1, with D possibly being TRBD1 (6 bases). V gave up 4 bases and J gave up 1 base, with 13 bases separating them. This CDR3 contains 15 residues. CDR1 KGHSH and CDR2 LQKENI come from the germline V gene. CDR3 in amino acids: CASSRDTGSNTEAFF. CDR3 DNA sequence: TGTGCCAGCTCACGAGACACAGGGTCGAACACTGAAGCTTTCTTT. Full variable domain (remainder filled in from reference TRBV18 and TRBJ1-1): NAGVMQNPRHLVRRRGQEARLRCSPMKGHSHVYWYRQLPEEGLKFMVYLQKENIIDESGMPKERFSAEFPKEGPSILRIQQVVRGDSAAYFCASSRDTGSNTEAFFGQGTRLTVV.

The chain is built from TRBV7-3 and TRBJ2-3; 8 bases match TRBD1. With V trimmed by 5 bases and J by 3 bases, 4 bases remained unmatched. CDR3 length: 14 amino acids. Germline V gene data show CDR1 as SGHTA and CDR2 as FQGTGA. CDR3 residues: CASSRTGSTDTQYF. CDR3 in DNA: TGTGCCAGCAGCCGGACAGGGAGTACAGATACGCAGTATTTT.

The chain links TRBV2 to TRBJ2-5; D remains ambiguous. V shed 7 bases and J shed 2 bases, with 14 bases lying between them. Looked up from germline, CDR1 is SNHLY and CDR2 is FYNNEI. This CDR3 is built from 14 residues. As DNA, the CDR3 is TGTGCCAGCAAGGCGCAGGCGGTGCAAGAGACCCAGTACTTC. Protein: CASKAQAVQETQYF.

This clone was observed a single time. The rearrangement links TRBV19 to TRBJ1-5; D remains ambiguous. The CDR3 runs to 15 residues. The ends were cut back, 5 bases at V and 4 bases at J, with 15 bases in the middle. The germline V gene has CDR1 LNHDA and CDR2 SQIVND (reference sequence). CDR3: CASSSPAGINQPQHF. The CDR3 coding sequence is TGTGCCAGTAGTTCGCCGGCGGGAATAAATCAGCCCCAGCATTTT.

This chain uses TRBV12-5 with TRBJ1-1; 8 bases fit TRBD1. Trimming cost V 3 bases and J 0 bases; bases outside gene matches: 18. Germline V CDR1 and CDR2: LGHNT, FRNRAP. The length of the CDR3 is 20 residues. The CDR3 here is CASGFLKHRGLEVMNTEAFF. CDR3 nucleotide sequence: TGTGCTAGTGGTTTCCTTAAACACAGGGGGTTAGAAGTAATGAACACTGAAGCTTTCTTT.

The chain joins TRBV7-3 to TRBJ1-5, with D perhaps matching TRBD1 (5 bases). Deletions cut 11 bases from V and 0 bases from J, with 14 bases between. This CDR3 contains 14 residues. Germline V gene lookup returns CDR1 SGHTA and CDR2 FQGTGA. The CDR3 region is CAEYQGRSNQPQHF. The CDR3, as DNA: TGTGCCGAGTACCAGGGACGTAGCAATCAGCCCCAGCATTTT.

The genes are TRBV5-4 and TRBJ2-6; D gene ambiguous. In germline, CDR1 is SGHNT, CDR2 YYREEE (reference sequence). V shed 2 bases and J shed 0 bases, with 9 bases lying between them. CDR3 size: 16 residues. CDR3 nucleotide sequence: TGTGCCAGCAGCTTTCATAAGTCCTCTGGGGCCAACGTCCTGACTTTC. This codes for CASSFHKSSGANVLTF.

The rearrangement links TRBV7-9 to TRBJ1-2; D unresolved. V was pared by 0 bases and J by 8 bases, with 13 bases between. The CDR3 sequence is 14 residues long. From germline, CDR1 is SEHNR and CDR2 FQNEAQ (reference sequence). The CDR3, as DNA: TGTGCCAGCAGCTTAGCCTCGTCGGGTATCGGCTACACCTTC. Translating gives CASSLASSGIGYTF.

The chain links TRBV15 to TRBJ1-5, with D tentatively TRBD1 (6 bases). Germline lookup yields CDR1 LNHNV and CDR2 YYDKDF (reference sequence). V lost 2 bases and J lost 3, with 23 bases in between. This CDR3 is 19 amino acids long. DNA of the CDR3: TGTGCCACCAGCAGAACCTTCTTGGAGGGGGGACGGATCAATCAGCCCCAGCATTTT. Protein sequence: CATSRTFLEGGRINQPQHF.

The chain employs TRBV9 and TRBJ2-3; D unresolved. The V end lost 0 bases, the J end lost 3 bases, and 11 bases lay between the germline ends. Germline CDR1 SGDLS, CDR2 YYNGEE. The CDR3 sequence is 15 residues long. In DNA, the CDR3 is TGTGCCAGCAGCGTAGGTGCAGCCCCAACAGATACGCAGTATTTT. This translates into CASSVGAAPTDTQYF.

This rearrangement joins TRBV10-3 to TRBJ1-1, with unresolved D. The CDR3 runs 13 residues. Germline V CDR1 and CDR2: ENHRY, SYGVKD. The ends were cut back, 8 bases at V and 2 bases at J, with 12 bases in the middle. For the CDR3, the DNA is TGTGCCATCTCTCTTGTGGGTAACACTGAAGCTTTCTTT. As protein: CAISLVGNTEAFF.

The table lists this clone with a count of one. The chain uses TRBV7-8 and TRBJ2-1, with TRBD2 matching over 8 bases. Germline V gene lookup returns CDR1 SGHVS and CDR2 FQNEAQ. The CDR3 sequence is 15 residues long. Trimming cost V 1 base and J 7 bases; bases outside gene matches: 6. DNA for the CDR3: TGTGCCAGCAGCTTAGAACGGGGGGGGCGAAATGAGCAGTTCTTC. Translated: CASSLERGGRNEQFF. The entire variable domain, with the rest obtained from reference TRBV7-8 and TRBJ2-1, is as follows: GAGVSQSPRYKVAKRGQDVALRCDPISGHVSLFWYQQALGQGPEFLTYFQNEAQLDKSGLPSDRFFAERPEGSVSTLKIQRTQQEDSAVYLCASSLERGGRNEQFFGPGTRLTVL.

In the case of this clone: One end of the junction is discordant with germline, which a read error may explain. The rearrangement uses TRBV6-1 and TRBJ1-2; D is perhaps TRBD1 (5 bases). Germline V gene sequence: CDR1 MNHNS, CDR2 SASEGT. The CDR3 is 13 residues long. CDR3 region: CASSPRGVEGPNF. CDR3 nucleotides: TGTGCCAGCAGTCCCCGGGGGGTGGAGGGCCCCAACTTC.

The CDR3 DNA reads TGCAGTGCTAGAGAGAACACTGAAGCTTTCTTT. Residues: CSARENTEAFF. The chain links TRBV20-1 to TRBJ1-1; D gene ambiguous. Germline V CDR1 and CDR2: DFQATT, SNEGSKA (reference sequence). The CDR3 length is 11 residues. V was shortened by 0 bases and J by 1 base, with 0 bases between the two germline ends.

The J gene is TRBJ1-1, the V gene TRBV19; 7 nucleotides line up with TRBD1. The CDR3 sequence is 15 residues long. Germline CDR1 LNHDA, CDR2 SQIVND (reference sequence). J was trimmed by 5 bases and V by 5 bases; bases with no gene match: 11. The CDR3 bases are TGTGCCAGTAGTCCCGGGGACAGCGGAGGTACTGAAGCTTTCTTT. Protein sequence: CASSPGDSGGTEAFF. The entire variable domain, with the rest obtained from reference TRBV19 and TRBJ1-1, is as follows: DGGITQSPKYLFRKEGQNVTLSCEQNLNHDAMYWYRQDPGQGLRLIYYSQIVNDFQKGDIAEGYSVSREKKESFPLTVTSAQKNPTAFYLCASSPGDSGGTEAFFGQGTRLTVV.

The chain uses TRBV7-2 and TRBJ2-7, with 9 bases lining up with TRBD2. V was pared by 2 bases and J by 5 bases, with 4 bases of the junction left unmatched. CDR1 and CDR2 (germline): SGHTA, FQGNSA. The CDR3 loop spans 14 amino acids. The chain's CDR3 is CASSLISGSDEQYF. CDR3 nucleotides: TGTGCCAGCAGCTTAATTAGCGGGAGCGACGAGCAGTACTTC.

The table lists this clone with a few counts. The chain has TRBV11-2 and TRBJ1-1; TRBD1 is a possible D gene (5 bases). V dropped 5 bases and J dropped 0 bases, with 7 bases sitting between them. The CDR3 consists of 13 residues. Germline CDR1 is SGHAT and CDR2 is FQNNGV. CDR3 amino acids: CASSGHLNTEAFF. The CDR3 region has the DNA TGTGCCAGCAGCGGACACTTGAACACTGAAGCTTTCTTT.

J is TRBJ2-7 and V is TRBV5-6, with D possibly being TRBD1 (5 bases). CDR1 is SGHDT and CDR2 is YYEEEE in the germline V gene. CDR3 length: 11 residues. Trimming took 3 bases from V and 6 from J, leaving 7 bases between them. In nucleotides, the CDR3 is TGTGCCAGCAGCTCTAGGGGCGAGCAGTACGTC. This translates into CASSSRGEQYV.

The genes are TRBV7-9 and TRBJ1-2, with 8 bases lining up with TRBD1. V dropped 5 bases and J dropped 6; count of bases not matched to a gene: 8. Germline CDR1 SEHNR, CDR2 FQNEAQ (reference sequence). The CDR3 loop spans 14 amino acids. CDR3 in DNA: TGTGCCAGCAGCCAGGACAGGGTTGGGAATGGCTACACCTTC. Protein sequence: CASSQDRVGNGYTF.

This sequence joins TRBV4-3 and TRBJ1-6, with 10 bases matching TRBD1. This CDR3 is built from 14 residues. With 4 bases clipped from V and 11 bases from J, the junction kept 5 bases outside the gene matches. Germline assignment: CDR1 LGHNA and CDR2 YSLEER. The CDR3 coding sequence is TGCGCCAGCAGCCTCGCCGGGACAGGGGCACCCCTCCACTTT. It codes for CASSLAGTGAPLHF.

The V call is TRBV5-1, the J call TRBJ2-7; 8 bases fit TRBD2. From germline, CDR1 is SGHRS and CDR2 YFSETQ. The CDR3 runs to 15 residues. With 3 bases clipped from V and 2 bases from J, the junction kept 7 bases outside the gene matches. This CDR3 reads CASSSTPSGPYEQYF. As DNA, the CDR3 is TGCGCCAGCAGCTCTACTCCTAGCGGGCCCTACGAGCAGTACTTC.